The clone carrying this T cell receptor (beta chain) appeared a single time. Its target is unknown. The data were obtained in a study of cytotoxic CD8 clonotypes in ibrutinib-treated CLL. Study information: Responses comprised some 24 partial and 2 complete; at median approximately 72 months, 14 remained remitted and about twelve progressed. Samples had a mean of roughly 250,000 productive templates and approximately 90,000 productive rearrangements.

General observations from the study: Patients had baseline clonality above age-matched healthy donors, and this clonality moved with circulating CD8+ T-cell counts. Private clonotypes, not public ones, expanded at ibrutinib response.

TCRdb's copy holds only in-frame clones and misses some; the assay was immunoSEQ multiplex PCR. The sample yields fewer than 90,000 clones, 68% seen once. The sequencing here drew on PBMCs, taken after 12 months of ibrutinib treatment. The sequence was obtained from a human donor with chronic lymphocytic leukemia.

The CDR3 DNA reads as TGTGCCAGCACCCAGGGGTGGGGCACAGATACGCAGTATTTT. Protein product: CASTQGWGTDTQYF. The genes are TRBV9 and TRBJ2-3; possible D gene TRBD1, 6 bases. With 6 bases removed from V and 1 base from J, the gap between germline ends came to 12 bases. The CDR3 extends over 14 amino acids. CDR1 SGDLS and CDR2 YYNGEE come from the germline V gene.